This T cell receptor beta chain was observed in a study of technical replicates of blood from a handful of donors. Clones were read by immunoSEQ multiplex PCR, and TCRdb kept only the in-frame ones, dropping some. The data hold about 76,000 clones, with around 94% observed a single time. This clone was observed a single time. The CDR3 consists of 16 residues. V lost 0 bases, J lost 1 base, and 13 bases lay in between. Germline V gene lookup returns CDR1 SGHRS and CDR2 YFSETQ. Sequenced sample: T cells isolated from PBMCs. V is TRBV5-1 and J is TRBJ1-1; possibly TRBD1 for D (5 bases). The TCR was taken from a human donor in good health. The CDR3: CASSLDAGLKNTEAFF. CDR3 nucleotide sequence: TGCGCCAGCAGCTTGGACGCGGGACTAAAGAACACTGAAGCTTTCTTT.